These 21 T cell receptor beta chains were all obtained from the same sample, sequenced in a study of regulatory T cells in long-lasting Graves disease. With iRepertoire HTBI primers and Arm-PCR of CDR3 regions, TCR beta libraries were built. MiXCR was run by TCRdb on the multiplex PCR reads, yielding one entry per CDR3 protein. The table shows 400,000 to 500,000 distinct CDR3 sequences, with approximately 14% occurring only once. The sample's time point: newly diagnosed GD, antithyroid drugs for less than 3 months. Construction of the TCR library relied on RNA isolated from PBMCs. Another study also made use of these data, one on T cells in Graves' hyperthyroidism and ophthalmopathy.

Sequencing was performed on peripheral blood mononuclear cells (PBMCs), taken at new diagnosis, from a patient treated with antithyroid drugs. These receptor sequences come from a woman aged 45-59 years with Graves disease.

With regard to this clonotype: Because the CDR3's place on the DNA is in doubt, the DNA is left out and the CDR3 is given as listed by TCRdb. The chain joins TRBV6-2 or TRBV6-3 to TRBJ2-7. The length of the CDR3 is 23 amino acids, counting both ends. Germline CDR1 reads MNHEY; CDR2 reads SVGEGT. CDR3 loop: CASTNQTSMYLCASSAQGYEQYF.

The V and J genes are TRBV5-1 and TRBJ2-1, with D possibly being TRBD2 (5 bases). The CDR3 covers 14 residues. V was cut by 5 bases and J by 5 bases, with 14 bases left in between. Looked up from germline, CDR1 is SGHRS and CDR2 is YFSETQ. Here the CDR3 reads CASSTLGGDNEQFF. The CDR3 DNA is TGCGCCAGCAGTACACTAGGAGGCGACAATGAGCAGTTCTTC.

This clonotype came up many times. The rearrangement uses TRBV11-1 and TRBJ2-3; 10 nucleotides match TRBD1. This CDR3 region has 16 residues. The V gene end was trimmed by 0 bases and the J gene end by 4 bases; junction bases not matched to a gene: 4. Germline V gene data show CDR1 as SGHAT and CDR2 as FQDESV (reference sequence). The CDR3 nucleotides are TGTGCCAGCAGCTTAGCGGGACAGGGGCCGGCAGATACGCAGTATTTT. Residues: CASSLAGQGPADTQYF.

This clonotype has more than one count but fewer than ten. This chain joins TRBV28 and TRBJ1-2; D is possibly TRBD1 (5 bases). The germline gives CDR1 MDHEN, CDR2 SYDVKM. The CDR3 length is 16 residues. Trimming cost V 6 bases and J 5 bases, with 22 bases left between them. The CDR3 region is CASRTPGTFGGYGYTF. CDR3 DNA sequence: TGTGCCAGCAGAACCCCGGGGACCTTCGGTGGGTATGGCTACACCTTC.

V gene TRBV4-2 combines with J gene TRBJ2-7; 13 bases agree with TRBD2. There are 16 residues in the CDR3. The ends lost 4 bases at V and 1 base at J; junction bases unmatched: 4. The germline V gene has CDR1 LGHNA and CDR2 YNFKEQ. DNA for the CDR3: TGTGCCAGCAGCCCCTGGGGACTAGCGGGATCCTACGAGCAGTACTTC. This codes for CASSPWGLAGSYEQYF.

This sequence joins TRBV7-2 and TRBJ2-3; TRBD2 agrees at 9 bases. V shed 1 base, J shed 12 bases, and the junction held 14 bases outside the gene matches. The CDR3 runs to 16 residues. The germline V gene encodes CDR1 SGHTA and CDR2 FQGNSA. CDR3 sequence (DNA): TGTGCCAGCAGCTTAGTGACTTGGCTAGCGGGGAGCGTACAGTATTTT. Its translation is CASSLVTWLAGSVQYF.

This clonotype was detected ten times or more. This sequence joins TRBV11-2 and TRBJ2-7; the D gene is possibly TRBD1 (6 bases). The V end lost 5 bases, the J end lost 3 bases, and 17 bases lay between the germline ends. Looked up from germline, CDR1 is SGHAT and CDR2 is FQNNGV. The CDR3 totals 15 residues. Written as DNA, the CDR3 is TGTGCCAGCAGCCCTTCCAGGGGAGCCGTCTACGAGCAGTACTTC. Its protein product is CASSPSRGAVYEQYF. The entire variable domain, with the rest obtained from reference TRBV11-2 and TRBJ2-7, is as follows: EAGVAQSPRYKIIEKRQSVAFWCNPISGHATLYWYQQILGQGPKLLIQFQNNGVVDDSQLPKDRFSAERLKGVDSTLKIQPAKLEDSAVYLCASSPSRGAVYEQYFGPGTRLTVT.

This clonotype was counted a few times. The chain recombines TRBV5-1 with TRBJ2-3, with 7 bases aligning to TRBD1. The germline gives CDR1 SGHRS, CDR2 YFSETQ. The CDR3 loop spans 15 amino acids. V lost 4 bases to trimming and J lost 5 bases; unmatched junction nucleotides: 10. Here the CDR3 reads CASSPTGTEGDTQYF. CDR3 nucleotide sequence: TGCGCCAGCAGCCCAACCGGGACAGAGGGAGATACGCAGTATTTT.

This clonotype showed up just a few times. This chain connects TRBV9 to TRBJ1-1, with D hard to call. The CDR3 length is 14 residues. The germline gives CDR1 SGDLS, CDR2 YYNGEE. V was trimmed by 3 bases and J by 3 bases, leaving 12 bases between them. CDR3 in DNA: TGTGCCAGCAGCGCGGGGAAGCGGGACACTGAAGCTTTCTTT. This translates into CASSAGKRDTEAFF.

This clonotype showed up many times. The chain has TRBV3-1 and TRBJ1-1; D uncertain. The V end lost 0 bases, the J end lost 1 base, and 3 bases lay between the germline ends. The CDR3 length is 13 residues. In germline, CDR1 is LGHDT, CDR2 YNNKEL (reference sequence). CDR3 sequence reads: CASSQERNTEAFF. CDR3 nucleotide sequence: TGTGCCAGCAGCCAAGAACGGAACACTGAAGCTTTCTTT.

V usage is TRBV11-3 and J usage is TRBJ2-2; 10 bases agree with TRBD2. Germline loops: CDR1 SGHNT, CDR2 YENEEA. V lost 4 bases and J lost 5; bases outside the gene matches: 13. CDR3 length: 18 residues. CDR3 in DNA: TGTGCCAGCAGCTATACCCTAGCGGGAGTTGGGTTGACCGGGGAGCTGTTTTTT. Protein: CASSYTLAGVGLTGELFF.

A few counts support this clonotype. The gene calls are TRBV19 and TRBJ1-2; 8 positions match TRBD1. This CDR3 has 15 residues. After removal of 7 bases from V and 3 bases from J, the junction contained 10 bases not matched to a gene. Germline assignment: CDR1 LNHDA and CDR2 SQIVND (reference sequence). Written as DNA, the CDR3 is TGTGCCAGTAACTCCATAACAGGGGGGCACTATGGCTACACCTTC. This encodes CASNSITGGHYGYTF.

CDR3 nucleotides: TGTGCCAGCAGCCCAGGGGAGGAGACCTACAATGAGCAGTTCTTC. This gives the protein CASSPGEETYNEQFF. The gene calls are TRBV6-1 and TRBJ2-1; possibly TRBD1 or TRBD2 for D (6 bases each). V was pared by 6 bases and J by 2 bases, with 14 bases between. The CDR3 totals 15 residues. The V gene's germline CDR1 is MNHNS and CDR2 SASEGT.

This clonotype was seen more than once but under ten times. The chain couples TRBV3-1 to TRBJ2-1; 10 bases match TRBD1. V shed 0 bases and J 8 bases; nucleotides not matched to a gene: 4. The CDR3 has 15 residues. CDR1 and CDR2 (germline): LGHDT, YNNKEL (reference sequence). The CDR3 bases are TGTGCCAGCAGCCAAGAGCCGGGACAGGGGTATGAGCAGTTCTTC. Protein sequence: CASSQEPGQGYEQFF.

Here the CDR3 DNA reads TGCGCCAGCAGCTTGGTACGACTAGCGGGCACAGATACGCAGTATTTT. It yields the protein CASSLVRLAGTDTQYF. V is TRBV5-1 and J is TRBJ2-3, with 9 bases that match TRBD2. J lost 1 base, V lost 0 bases, and 3 bases had no gene match. The CDR3 spans 16 residues. From germline, CDR1 is SGHRS and CDR2 YFSETQ.

This clonotype was seen repeatedly, ten times or more. CDR3 nucleotides: TGCAGTGCTAGGACTAGCCGGAGCTCCTACAATGAGCAGTTCTTC. Translation: CSARTSRSSYNEQFF. V is TRBV20-1 and J is TRBJ2-1; 7 positions match TRBD2. Germline V CDR1 and CDR2: DFQATT, SNEGSKA (reference sequence). Unmatched junction bases numbered 5, after V lost 3 bases and J lost 0 bases. The CDR3 covers 15 residues.

At least ten counts were recorded for this clonotype. The J gene is TRBJ2-1, the V gene TRBV18; perhaps TRBD2 as D (5 bases). The V end was cut by 2 bases, the J end by 3 bases, with 14 bases between. Germline-derived CDR1 and CDR2 are KGHSH and LQKENI. This CDR3 is built from 16 residues. Here the CDR3 reads CASSPRPREYYNEQFF. CDR3 bases: TGTGCCAGCTCACCAAGACCTAGGGAGTACTACAATGAGCAGTTCTTC.

The table lists this clonotype with a few counts. The V gene is TRBV6-5, the J gene TRBJ2-5, with D tentatively TRBD1 (6 bases). Trimming took off 2 bases at V and 2 bases at J, with 9 bases between the two ends. CDR1 and CDR2 from the germline V gene are MNHEY and SVGAGI. The CDR3 extends over 14 amino acids. DNA of the CDR3: TGTGCCAGCAGTTACCAGGACAGTCAAGAGACCCAGTACTTC. Its protein product is CASSYQDSQETQYF.

This clonotype was seen repeatedly, ten times or more. The chain links TRBV2 to TRBJ2-1, with TRBD2 matching over 9 bases. V shed 3 bases, J shed 0 bases, and the junction held 6 bases outside the gene matches. The CDR3 consists of 17 residues. CDR1 is SNHLY and CDR2 is FYNNEI in the germline V gene. CDR3 loop: CASSEGTSYSSYNEQFF. CDR3 nucleotide sequence: TGTGCCAGCAGTGAGGGGACTAGCTATAGCTCCTACAATGAGCAGTTCTTC.

Only a few counts were recorded for this clonotype. The rearrangement joins TRBV7-9 to TRBJ2-7; 7 bases are a match to TRBD2. V gave up 5 bases and J gave up 5 bases; unmatched junction bases: 15. Germline CDR1 SEHNR, CDR2 FQNEAQ (reference sequence). The CDR3 extends over 16 amino acids. The chain's CDR3 is CASSGSSVGRGNEQYF. The CDR3 bases are TGTGCCAGCAGCGGATCTAGCGTGGGGAGGGGCAACGAGCAGTACTTC.

This clonotype was recorded at least ten times. The rearrangement uses TRBV13 and TRBJ2-7, with TRBD1 as a possible D gene (6 bases). The CDR3 covers 15 residues. In germline, CDR1 is PRHDT, CDR2 FYEKMQ (reference sequence). With 5 bases removed from V and 4 bases from J, the gap between germline ends came to 18 bases. This chain's CDR3 is CASSAVVLGAYEQYF. CDR3 in DNA: TGTGCCAGCAGCGCGGTGGTACTGGGGGCGTACGAGCAGTACTTC.